Reported below is one TCR beta chain. Clones were read by immunoSEQ multiplex PCR, and TCRdb kept only the in-frame ones, dropping some. The data show just under 150,000 clones, roughly 89% seen once. In germline, CDR1 is LNHDA, CDR2 SQIVND (reference sequence). The CDR3 extends over 17 amino acids. V gave up 5 bases and J gave up 2 bases; unmatched junction bases: 12. This sample stems from a study of blood T cell repertoires in COVID-19. As for the study in general: The analysed material was cDNA or gDNA that came from T cells, B-cell-depleted T cells, or PBMCs.

Sequencing was done on a sample of peripheral blood. J is TRBJ1-1 and V is TRBV19, with 9 bases matching TRBD1. This sequence originates from a woman aged 45-59 years with acute or convalescent COVID-19. CDR3 in DNA: TGTGCCAGTAGTTCCATCCCGGGACAGGGATCAAACACTGAAGCTTTCTTT. Amino acid sequence: CASSSIPGQGSNTEAFF.